These T cell receptor beta chains were read from a single sample in a study of human T cells and chemical hapten exposure. A single record per CDR3 protein comes from TCRdb applying MiXCR to the RACE reads. The profile covers tens of thousands of distinct CDR3 sequences, with around 11% appearing a single time and under 7% taken by the ten largest. The sequencing here drew on whole blood, taken in connection with sensitization to the hapten diphenylcyclopropenone (DPC). The receptors come from a woman younger than 45 with alopecia areata. Some clones in this sample may be carry-over from other donors' samples. Each CDR3 is given with its conserved first and last residue.

CASRRDGNYGYTF,TRBV19
CASREGERNYTF,TRBV28
CASSPEFRGGETQYF,TRBV6-5
CASSIAGMRYEQYF,TRBV19
CASGGSGNTIYF,TRBV10-3
CASSLHTGGNSGANVLTF,TRBV18
CASSFGGDLRYF,TRBV28
CASSPDSYTEAFF,TRBV18
CASRDDRARGDTQYF,TRBV28
CSAGTGTYFTDTQCF,TRBV20-1
CSADPLASYEQYF,TRBV20-1
CASSQVPVTYDEQFF,TRBV3-1
CASRSSGSYEQYF,TRBV27
CASSQSRDGYGYTF,TRBV27
CASRESGSVTQHF,TRBV7-8
CASNGGLAANEQFF,TRBV12-3/TRBV12-4
CASRILEEETQYF,TRBV4-2
CSVSETGEHQPQHF,TRBV29-1
CASSLVTPSGEQYF,TRBV7-2
CASSGGLAGPYEQYF,TRBV28